This passage covers 10 T cell receptor beta chains from one sample sequenced in a study of spatial heterogeneity in lung cancer. Time point denoted: blood at routine non-recurrence follow-up after resection. Each CDR3 protein is one row after TCRdb ran MiXCR on the 5' RACE reads. The data hold 110,000 or so distinct CDR3 sequences, with 9.5% to 14% observed a single time. The material was PBMCs, obtained at follow-up. The receptors stem from a female donor with early-stage non-small cell lung cancer.

This clonotype was seen a few times. J is TRBJ2-5 and V is TRBV11-1; TRBD1 matches 8 bases. The CDR3 length is 14 residues. V trimming: 5 bases; J trimming: 4 bases; junction bases outside the gene matches: 6. Germline CDR1 SGHAT, CDR2 FQDESV (reference sequence). The DNA of the CDR3 is TGTGCCAGCAGCACCCGCAGGGGGCCAGAGACCCAGTACTTC. It codes for CASSTRRGPETQYF.

This clonotype has a handful of counts. J is TRBJ1-3 and V is TRBV4-2; 11 bases line up with TRBD1. Germline values: CDR1 LGHNA, CDR2 YNFKEQ. After removal of 4 bases from V and 0 bases from J, the junction contained 5 bases not matched to a gene. CDR3 length: 17 amino acids. The CDR3 reads CASSREGTGGSGNTIYF. The CDR3 DNA reads TGTGCCAGCAGCCGAGAAGGGACAGGGGGCTCTGGAAACACCATATATTTT.

This clonotype came up a few times. The chain uses TRBV4-1 and TRBJ1-6; D call uncertain. This CDR3 has 12 residues. Germline V CDR1 and CDR2: MGHRA, YSYEKL. Trimming stripped 1 base from V and 10 bases from J, with 5 bases between. As DNA, the CDR3 is TGCGCCAGCAGCCAAGGTACCTCACCCCTCCACTTT. Translated: CASSQGTSPLHF.

This clonotype was counted only a few times. Written as DNA, the CDR3 is TGTGCCAGCAGCCCAGGGGTAGCTGTTGCAGATACGCAGTATTTT. Encoded protein: CASSPGVAVADTQYF. The chain recombines TRBV7-9 with TRBJ2-3; a weak D match, TRBD1 (6 bases). The V end lost 5 bases, the J end lost 4 bases, and 16 bases lay between the germline ends. The V gene's germline CDR1 is SEHNR and CDR2 FQNEAQ (reference sequence). The CDR3 totals 15 residues.

This clonotype was observed a few times. The J gene is TRBJ2-1, the V gene TRBV7-3, with 8 nucleotides matching TRBD2. After removal of 1 base from V and 5 bases from J, the junction contained 13 bases not matched to a gene. The length of the CDR3 is 18 residues. CDR1 SGHTA and CDR2 FQGTGA come from the germline V gene. The CDR3 region is CASSLSFSGNKRNNEQFF. The CDR3 DNA sequence: TGTGCCAGCAGCTTAAGTTTTAGCGGGAACAAGCGCAACAATGAGCAGTTCTTC.

The sample holds a few counts of this clonotype. The rearrangement links TRBV11-3 to TRBJ2-1; 7 nucleotides line up with TRBD2. From germline, CDR1 is SGHNT and CDR2 YENEEA. The junction had 8 bases not matched to a gene; V was cut back by 1 base and J by 8 bases. CDR3 size: 15 residues. The CDR3 bases are TGTGCCAGCAGCTTAGGGTCGACTAGCACCCATGAGCAGTTCTTC. Its protein is CASSLGSTSTHEQFF. The whole variable domain, filled in from reference TRBV11-3 and TRBJ2-1, reads EAGVVQSPRYKIIEKKQPVAFWCNPISGHNTLYWYLQNLGQGPELLIRYENEEAVDDSQLPKDRFSAERLKGVDSTLKIQPAELGDSAVYLCASSLGSTSTHEQFFGPGTRLTVL.

V and J are TRBV6-4 and TRBJ2-6; TRBD1 is a possible D gene (6 bases). The CDR3 is 16 amino acids. CDR1 MRHNA and CDR2 SNTAGT come from the germline V gene. V lost 5 bases and J 4 bases, leaving 15 bases between the germline ends. This chain's CDR3 is CASSPGVLSGANVLTF. CDR3 bases: TGTGCCAGCAGTCCAGGGGTCCTCTCCGGGGCCAACGTCCTGACTTTC.

The table lists this clonotype with many counts. The genes are TRBV24-1 and TRBJ2-2; 7 nucleotides align to TRBD1. From germline, CDR1 is KGHDR and CDR2 SFDVKD. Unmatched junction bases numbered 3, after V lost 3 bases and J lost 0 bases. The CDR3 runs to 16 residues. Here the CDR3 DNA reads TGTGCCACCAGTGATCCCGGGACAGCGAACACCGGGGAGCTGTTTTTT. This sequence encodes CATSDPGTANTGELFF.

The chain employs TRBV7-3 and TRBJ2-3; 7 nucleotides line up with TRBD2. The ends lost 5 bases at V and 1 base at J; junction bases unmatched: 6. This CDR3 region has 15 residues. Per germline, CDR1 SGHTA and CDR2 FQGTGA. Here the CDR3 DNA reads TGTGCCAGCAGCACTCTAGCGGCGGGCACAGATACGCAGTATTTT. Its translation is CASSTLAAGTDTQYF.

The rearrangement joins TRBV30 to TRBJ2-2; 7 bases match TRBD2. V was clipped by 2 bases and J by 4 bases; unmatched bases: 4. Per the germline V gene, CDR1 is GTSNPN and CDR2 is SVGIG (reference sequence). The CDR3 spans 14 residues. The CDR3 here is CAWSRGRSTGELFF. CDR3 nucleotides: TGTGCCTGGAGTCGCGGGAGATCCACCGGGGAGCTGTTTTTT.